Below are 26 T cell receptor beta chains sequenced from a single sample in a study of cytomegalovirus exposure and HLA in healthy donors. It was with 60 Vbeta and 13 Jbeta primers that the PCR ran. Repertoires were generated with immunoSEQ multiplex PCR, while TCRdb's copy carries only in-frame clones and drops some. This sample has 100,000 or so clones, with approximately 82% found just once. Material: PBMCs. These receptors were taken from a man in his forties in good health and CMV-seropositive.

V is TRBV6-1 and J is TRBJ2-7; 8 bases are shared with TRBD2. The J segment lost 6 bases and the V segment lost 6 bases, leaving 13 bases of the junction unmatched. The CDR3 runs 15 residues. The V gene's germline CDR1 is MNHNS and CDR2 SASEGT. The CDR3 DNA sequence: TGTGCCAGCAGATCGTCCGGGACTAGGGGGGGCGAGCAGTACTTC. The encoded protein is CASRSSGTRGGEQYF.

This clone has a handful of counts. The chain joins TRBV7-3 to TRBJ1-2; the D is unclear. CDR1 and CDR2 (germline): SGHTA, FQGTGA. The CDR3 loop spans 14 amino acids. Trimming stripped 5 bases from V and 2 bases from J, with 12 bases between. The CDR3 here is CASSMVGGNYGYTF. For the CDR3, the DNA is TGTGCCAGCAGCATGGTTGGAGGGAACTATGGCTACACCTTC.

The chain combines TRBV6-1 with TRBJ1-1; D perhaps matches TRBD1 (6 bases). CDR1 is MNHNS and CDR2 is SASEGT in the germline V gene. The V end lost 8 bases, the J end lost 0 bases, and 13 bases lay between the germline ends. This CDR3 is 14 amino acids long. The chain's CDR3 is CASFEDRVNTEAFF. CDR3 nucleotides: TGTGCCAGCTTTGAGGACAGAGTGAACACTGAAGCTTTCTTT.

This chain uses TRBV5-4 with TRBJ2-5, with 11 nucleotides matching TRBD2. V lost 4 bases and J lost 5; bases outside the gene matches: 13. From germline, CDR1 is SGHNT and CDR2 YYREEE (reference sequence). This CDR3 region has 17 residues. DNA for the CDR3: TGTGCCAGCAGCCCGAGGAATAGCGGGAGGGCTGGGGAGACCCAGTACTTC. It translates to CASSPRNSGRAGETQYF.

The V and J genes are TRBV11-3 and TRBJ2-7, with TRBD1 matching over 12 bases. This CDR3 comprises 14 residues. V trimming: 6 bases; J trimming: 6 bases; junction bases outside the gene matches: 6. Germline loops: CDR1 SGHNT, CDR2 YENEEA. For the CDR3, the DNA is TGTGCCAGCAGAGGGACAGGGGGCGAGGGCGAGCAGTACTTC. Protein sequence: CASRGTGGEGEQYF.

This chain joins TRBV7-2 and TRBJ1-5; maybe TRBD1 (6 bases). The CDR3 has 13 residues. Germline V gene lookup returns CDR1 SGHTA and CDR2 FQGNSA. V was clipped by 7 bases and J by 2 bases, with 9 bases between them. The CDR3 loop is CASNAGGNQPQHF. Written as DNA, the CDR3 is TGTGCCAGCAACGCAGGGGGCAATCAGCCCCAGCATTTT.

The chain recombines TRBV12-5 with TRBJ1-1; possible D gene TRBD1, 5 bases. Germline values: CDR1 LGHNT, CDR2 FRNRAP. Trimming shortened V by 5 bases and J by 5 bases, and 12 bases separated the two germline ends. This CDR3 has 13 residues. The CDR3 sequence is CASGPHGGTEAFF. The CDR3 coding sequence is TGTGCTAGTGGTCCCCACGGGGGGACTGAAGCTTTCTTT.

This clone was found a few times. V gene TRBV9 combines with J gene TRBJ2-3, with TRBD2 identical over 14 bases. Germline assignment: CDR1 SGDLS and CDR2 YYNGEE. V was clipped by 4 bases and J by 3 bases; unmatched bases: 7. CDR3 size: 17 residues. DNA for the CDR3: TGTGCCAGCAGCCCGGGACTAGCGGGAGAGGTGACAGATACGCAGTATTTT. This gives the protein CASSPGLAGEVTDTQYF.

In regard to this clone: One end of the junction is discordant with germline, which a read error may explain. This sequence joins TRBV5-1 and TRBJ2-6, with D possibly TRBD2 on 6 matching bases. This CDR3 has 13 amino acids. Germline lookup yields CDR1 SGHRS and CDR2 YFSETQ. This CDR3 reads CASRDSGANGLTF. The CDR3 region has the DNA TGCGCCAGCCGGGACTCTGGGGCCAACGGCCTGACTTTC. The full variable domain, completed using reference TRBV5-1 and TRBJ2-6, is KAGVTQTPRYLIKTRGQQVTLSCSPISGHRSVSWYQQTPGQGLQFLFEYFSETQRNKGNFPGRFSGRQFSNSRSEMNVSTLELGDSALYLCASRDSGANGLTFGAGSRLTVL.

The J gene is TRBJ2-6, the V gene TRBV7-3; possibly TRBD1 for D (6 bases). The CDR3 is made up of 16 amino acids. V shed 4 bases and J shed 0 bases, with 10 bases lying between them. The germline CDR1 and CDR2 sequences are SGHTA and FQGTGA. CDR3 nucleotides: TGTGCCAGCAGCTACCAGGGGACCTCTGGGGCCAACGTCCTGACTTTC. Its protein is CASSYQGTSGANVLTF.

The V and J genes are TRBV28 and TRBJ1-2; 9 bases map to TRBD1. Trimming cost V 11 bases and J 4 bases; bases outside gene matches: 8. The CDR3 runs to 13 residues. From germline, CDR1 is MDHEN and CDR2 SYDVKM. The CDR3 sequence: CAVRQGVIYGYTF. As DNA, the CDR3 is TGTGCCGTCCGACAGGGGGTAATCTATGGCTACACCTTC.

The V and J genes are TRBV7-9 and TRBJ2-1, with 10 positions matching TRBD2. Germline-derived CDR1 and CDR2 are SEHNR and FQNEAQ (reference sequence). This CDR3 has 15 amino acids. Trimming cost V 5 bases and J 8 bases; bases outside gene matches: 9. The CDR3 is CASSHLAGVGDEQFF. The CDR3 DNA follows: TGTGCCAGCAGCCACCTAGCGGGAGTTGGTGATGAGCAGTTCTTC.

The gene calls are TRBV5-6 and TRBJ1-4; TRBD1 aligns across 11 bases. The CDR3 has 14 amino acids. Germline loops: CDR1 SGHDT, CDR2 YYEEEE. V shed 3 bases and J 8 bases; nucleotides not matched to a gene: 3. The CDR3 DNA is TGTGCCAGCAGCTGGGACAGGGGGAGGGAAAAACTGTTTTTT. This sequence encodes CASSWDRGREKLFF.

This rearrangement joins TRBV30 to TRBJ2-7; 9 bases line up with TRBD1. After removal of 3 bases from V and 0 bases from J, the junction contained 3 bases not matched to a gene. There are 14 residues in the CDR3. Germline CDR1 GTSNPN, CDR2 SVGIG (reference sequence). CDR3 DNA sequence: TGTGCCTGGAGAACAGGGGGCTTCTCCTACGAGCAGTACTTC. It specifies CAWRTGGFSYEQYF.

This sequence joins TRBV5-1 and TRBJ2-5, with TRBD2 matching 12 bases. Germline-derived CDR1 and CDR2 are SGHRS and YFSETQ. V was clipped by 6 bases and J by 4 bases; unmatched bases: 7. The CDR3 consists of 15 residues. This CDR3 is CASNPTSGSSETQYF. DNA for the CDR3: TGCGCCAGCAATCCGACTAGCGGGAGTTCAGAGACCCAGTACTTC.

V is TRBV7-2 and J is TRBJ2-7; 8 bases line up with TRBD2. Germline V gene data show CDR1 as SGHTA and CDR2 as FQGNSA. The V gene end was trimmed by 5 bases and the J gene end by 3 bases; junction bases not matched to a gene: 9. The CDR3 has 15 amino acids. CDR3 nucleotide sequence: TGTGCCAGCAGCCAAGCAGCGGGGGCCTACTACGAGCAGTACTTC. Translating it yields CASSQAAGAYYEQYF.

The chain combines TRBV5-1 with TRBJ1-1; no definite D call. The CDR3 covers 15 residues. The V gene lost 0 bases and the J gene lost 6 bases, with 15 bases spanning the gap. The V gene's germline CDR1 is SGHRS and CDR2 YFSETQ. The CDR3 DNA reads TGCGCCAGCAGCTTGGAGGCAGGAAAGTCGGCTGAAGCTTTCTTT. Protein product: CASSLEAGKSAEAFF.

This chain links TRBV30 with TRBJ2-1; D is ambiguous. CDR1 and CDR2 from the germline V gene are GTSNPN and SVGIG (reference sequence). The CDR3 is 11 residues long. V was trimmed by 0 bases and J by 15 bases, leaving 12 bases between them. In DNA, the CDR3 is TGTGCCTGGAGTGTATCTCAGGCTCCGTTCTTC. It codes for CAWSVSQAPFF.

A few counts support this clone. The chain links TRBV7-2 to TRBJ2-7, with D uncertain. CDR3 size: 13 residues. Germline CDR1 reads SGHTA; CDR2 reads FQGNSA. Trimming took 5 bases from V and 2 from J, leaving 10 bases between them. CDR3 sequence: CASSTTVAYEQYF. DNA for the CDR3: TGTGCCAGCAGCACCACAGTAGCCTACGAGCAGTACTTC.

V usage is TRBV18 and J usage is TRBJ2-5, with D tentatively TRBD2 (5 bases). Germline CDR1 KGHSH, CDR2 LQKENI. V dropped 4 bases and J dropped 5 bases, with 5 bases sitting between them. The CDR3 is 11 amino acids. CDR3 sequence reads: CASSRGETQYF. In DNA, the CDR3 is TGTGCCAGCTCACGCGGGGAGACCCAGTACTTC.

The CDR3 sequence is CSVDVRPRGTEAFF. CDR3 sequence (DNA): TGCAGCGTTGATGTGCGCCCCCGGGGCACTGAAGCTTTCTTT. The gene calls are TRBV29-1 and TRBJ1-1; no definite D call. This CDR3 region has 14 residues. CDR1 and CDR2 (germline): SQVTM, ANQGSEA. Trimming cost V 3 bases and J 4 bases, with 15 bases left between them. Full variable domain (missing parts from reference TRBV29-1 and TRBJ1-1): SAVISQKPSRDICQRGTSLTIQCQVDSQVTMMFWYRQQPGQSLTLIATANQGSEATYESGFVIDKFPISRPNLTFSTLTVSNMSPEDSSIYLCSVDVRPRGTEAFFGQGTRLTVV.

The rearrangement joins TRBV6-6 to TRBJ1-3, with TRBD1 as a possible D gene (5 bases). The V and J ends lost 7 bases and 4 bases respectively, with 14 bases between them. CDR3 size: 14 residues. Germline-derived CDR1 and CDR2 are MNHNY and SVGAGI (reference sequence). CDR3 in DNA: TGTGCCAGCATCCCCGGGGGTTCAGGAAACACCATATATTTT. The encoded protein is CASIPGGSGNTIYF.

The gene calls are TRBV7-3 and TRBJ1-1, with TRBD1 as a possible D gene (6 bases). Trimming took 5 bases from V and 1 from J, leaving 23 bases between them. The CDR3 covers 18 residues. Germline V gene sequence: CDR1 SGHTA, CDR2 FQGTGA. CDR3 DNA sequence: TGTGCCAGCAGCCCCCCCGGACGAAGATTGGGGGCGAACACTGAAGCTTTCTTT. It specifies CASSPPGRRLGANTEAFF.

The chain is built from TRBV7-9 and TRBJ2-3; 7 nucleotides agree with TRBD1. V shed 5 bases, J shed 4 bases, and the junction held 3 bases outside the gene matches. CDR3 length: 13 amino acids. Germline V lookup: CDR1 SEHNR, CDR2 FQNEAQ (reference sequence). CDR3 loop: CASSDRVPDTQYF. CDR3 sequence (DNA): TGTGCCAGCAGCGACAGGGTTCCAGATACGCAGTATTTT. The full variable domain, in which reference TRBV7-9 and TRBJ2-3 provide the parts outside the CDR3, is DTGVSQNPRHKITKRGQNVTFRCDPISEHNRLYWYRQTLGQGPEFLTYFQNEAQLEKSRLLSDRFSAERPKGSFSTLEIQRTEQGDSAMYLCASSDRVPDTQYFGPGTRLTVL.

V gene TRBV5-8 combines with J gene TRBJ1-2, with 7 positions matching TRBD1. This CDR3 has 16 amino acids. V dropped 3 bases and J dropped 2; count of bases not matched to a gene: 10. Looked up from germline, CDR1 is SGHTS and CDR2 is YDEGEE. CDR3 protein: CASSSIPGTANYGYTF. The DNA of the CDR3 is TGTGCCAGCAGCTCAATTCCCGGGACAGCAAACTATGGCTACACCTTC.

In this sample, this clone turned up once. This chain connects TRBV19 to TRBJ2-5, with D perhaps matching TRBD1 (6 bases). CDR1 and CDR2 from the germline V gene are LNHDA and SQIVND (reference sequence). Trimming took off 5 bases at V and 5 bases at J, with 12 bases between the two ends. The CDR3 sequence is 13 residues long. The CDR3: CASSSGVWETQYF. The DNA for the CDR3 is TGTGCCAGTAGTTCAGGGGTTTGGGAGACCCAGTACTTC.